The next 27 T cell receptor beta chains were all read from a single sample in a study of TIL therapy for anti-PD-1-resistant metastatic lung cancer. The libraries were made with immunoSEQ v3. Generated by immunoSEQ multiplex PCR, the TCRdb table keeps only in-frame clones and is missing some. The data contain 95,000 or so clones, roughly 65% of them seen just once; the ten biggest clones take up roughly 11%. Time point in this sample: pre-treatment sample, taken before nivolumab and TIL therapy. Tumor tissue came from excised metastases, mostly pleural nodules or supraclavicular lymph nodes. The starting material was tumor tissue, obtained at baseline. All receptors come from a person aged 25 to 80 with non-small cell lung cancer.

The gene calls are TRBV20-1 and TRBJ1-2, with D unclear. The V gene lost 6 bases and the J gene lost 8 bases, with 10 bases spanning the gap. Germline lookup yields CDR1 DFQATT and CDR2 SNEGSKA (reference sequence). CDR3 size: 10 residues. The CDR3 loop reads CSAQAWGYTF. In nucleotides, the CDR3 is TGCAGTGCGCAAGCTTGGGGCTACACCTTC.

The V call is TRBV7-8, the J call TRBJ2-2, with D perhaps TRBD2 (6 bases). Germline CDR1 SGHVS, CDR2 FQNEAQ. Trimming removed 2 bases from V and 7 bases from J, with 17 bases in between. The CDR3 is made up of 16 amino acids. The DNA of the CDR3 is TGTGCCAGCAGCTTAATAGCGGCCGGGACCAACGGGGAGCTGTTTTTT. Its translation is CASSLIAAGTNGELFF. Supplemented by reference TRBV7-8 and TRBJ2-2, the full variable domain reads GAGVSQSPRYKVAKRGQDVALRCDPISGHVSLFWYQQALGQGPEFLTYFQNEAQLDKSGLPSDRFFAERPEGSVSTLKIQRTQQEDSAVYLCASSLIAAGTNGELFFGEGSRLTVL.

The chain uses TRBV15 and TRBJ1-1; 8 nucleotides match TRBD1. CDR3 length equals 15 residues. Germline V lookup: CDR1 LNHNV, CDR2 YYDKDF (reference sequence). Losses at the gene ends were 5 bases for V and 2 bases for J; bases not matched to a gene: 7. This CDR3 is CATSLRTGKNTEAFF. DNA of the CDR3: TGTGCCACCAGCCTCCGGACAGGGAAAAACACTGAAGCTTTCTTT.

The DNA for the CDR3 is TGTGCCAGCAGTACCACTCGACAGGGATCGGAGACCCAGTACTTC. Translating it yields CASSTTRQGSETQYF. The chain uses TRBV27 and TRBJ2-5; 7 bases match TRBD1. Trimming took 5 bases from V and 5 from J; bases not matched to a gene: 11. CDR1 is MNHEY and CDR2 is SMNVEV in the germline V gene (reference sequence). The CDR3 length is 15 residues.

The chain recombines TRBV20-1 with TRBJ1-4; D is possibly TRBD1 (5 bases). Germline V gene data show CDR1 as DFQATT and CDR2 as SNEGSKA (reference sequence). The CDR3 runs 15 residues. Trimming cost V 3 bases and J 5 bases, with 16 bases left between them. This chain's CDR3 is CSASGAAEPNEKLFF. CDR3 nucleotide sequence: TGCAGTGCTAGTGGGGCCGCGGAGCCGAATGAAAAACTGTTTTTT.

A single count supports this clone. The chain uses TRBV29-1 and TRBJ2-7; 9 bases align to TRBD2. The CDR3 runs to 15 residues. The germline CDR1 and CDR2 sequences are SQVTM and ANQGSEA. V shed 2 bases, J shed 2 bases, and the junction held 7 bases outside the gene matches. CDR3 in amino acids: CSVEMFKRGAYEQYF. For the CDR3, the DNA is TGCAGCGTTGAAATGTTCAAGCGGGGGGCCTACGAGCAGTACTTC.

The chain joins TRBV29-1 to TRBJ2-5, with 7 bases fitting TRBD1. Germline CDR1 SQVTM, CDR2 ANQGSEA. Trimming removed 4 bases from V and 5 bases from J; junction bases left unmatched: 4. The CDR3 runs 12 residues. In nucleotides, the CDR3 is TGCAGCGTTGGAGGGGGCGGGGAGACCCAGTACTTC. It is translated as CSVGGGGETQYF.

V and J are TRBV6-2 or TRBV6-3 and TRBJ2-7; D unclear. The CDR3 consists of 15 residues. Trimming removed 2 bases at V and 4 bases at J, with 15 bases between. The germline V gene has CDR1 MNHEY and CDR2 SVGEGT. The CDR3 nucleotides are TGTGCCAGCAGTTACGATCAGGACGGATTATACGAGCAGTACTTC. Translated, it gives CASSYDQDGLYEQYF.

The CDR3 reads CASSSQGFGYGYTF. The DNA for the CDR3 is TGTGCCAGCAGTTCGCAGGGATTCGGCTATGGCTACACCTTC. The chain couples TRBV6-2 or TRBV6-3 to TRBJ1-2; a weak D match, TRBD1 (5 bases). This CDR3 region has 14 residues. V was trimmed by 4 bases and J by 4 bases, leaving 13 bases between them. Per the germline V gene, CDR1 is MNHEY and CDR2 is SVGEGT.

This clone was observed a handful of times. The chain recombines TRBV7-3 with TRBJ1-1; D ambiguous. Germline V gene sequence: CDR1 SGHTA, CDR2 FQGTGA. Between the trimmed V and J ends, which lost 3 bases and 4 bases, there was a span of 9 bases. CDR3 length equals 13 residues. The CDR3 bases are TGTGCCAGCAGCTTTGCAGGAATCACTGAAGCTTTCTTT. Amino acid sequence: CASSFAGITEAFF.

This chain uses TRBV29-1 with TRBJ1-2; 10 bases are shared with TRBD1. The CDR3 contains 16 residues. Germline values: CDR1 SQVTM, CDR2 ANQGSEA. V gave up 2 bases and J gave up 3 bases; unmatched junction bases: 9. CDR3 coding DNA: TGCAGCGTTGAACACCCAGACAGGGGGCTGTACTATGGCTACACCTTC. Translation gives CSVEHPDRGLYYGYTF.

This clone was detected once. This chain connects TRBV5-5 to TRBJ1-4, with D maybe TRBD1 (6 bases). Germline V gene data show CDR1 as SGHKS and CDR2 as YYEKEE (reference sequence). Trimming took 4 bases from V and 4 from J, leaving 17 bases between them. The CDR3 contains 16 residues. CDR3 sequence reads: CASSLQGLRSNEKLFF. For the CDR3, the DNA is TGTGCCAGCAGCCTACAGGGACTTAGGAGTAATGAAAAACTGTTTTTT.

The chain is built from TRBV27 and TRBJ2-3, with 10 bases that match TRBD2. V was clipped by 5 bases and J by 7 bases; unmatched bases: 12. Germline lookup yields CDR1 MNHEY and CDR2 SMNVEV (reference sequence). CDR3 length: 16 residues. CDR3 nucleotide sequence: TGTGCCAGCAGTGGGGCACTAGCGGGAAGTCCATATACGCAGTATTTT. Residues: CASSGALAGSPYTQYF.

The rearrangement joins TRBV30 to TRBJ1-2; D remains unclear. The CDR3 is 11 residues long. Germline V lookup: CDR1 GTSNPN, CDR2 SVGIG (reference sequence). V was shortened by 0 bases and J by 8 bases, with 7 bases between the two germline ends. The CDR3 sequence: CAWSVSIGYTF. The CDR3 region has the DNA TGTGCCTGGAGTGTTAGTATCGGCTACACCTTC.

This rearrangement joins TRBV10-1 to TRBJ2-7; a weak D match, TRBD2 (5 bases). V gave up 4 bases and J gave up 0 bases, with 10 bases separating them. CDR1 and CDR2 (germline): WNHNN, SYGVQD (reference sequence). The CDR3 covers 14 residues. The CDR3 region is CASSGRDISYEQYF. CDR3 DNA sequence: TGCGCCAGCAGTGGCCGGGATATCTCCTACGAGCAGTACTTC.

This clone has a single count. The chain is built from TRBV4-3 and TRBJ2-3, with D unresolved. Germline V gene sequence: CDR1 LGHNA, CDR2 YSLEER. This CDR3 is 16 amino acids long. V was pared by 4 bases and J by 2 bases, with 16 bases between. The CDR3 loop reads CASSLVRRSNTDTQYF. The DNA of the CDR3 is TGCGCCAGCAGCCTCGTTCGAAGGTCTAACACAGATACGCAGTATTTT.

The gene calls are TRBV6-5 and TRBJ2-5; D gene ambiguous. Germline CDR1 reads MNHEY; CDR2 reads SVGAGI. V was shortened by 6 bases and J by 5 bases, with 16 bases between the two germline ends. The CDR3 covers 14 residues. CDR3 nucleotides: TGTGCCAGCAGCCCCCTCGTGGGCGCGGAGACCCAGTACTTC. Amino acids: CASSPLVGAETQYF.

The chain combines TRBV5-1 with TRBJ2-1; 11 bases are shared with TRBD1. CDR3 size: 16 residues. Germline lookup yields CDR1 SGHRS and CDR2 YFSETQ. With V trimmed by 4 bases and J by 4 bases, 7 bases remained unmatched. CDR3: CASSEGTGGSYNEQFF. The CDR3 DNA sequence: TGCGCCAGCAGCGAGGGGACAGGGGGGAGTTACAATGAGCAGTTCTTC.

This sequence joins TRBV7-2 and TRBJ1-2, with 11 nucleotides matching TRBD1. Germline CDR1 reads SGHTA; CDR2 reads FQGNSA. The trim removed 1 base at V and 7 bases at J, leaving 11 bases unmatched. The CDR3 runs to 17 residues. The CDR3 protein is CASSLDIWGQGEPGYTF. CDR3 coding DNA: TGTGCCAGCAGCTTAGATATATGGGGACAGGGGGAGCCTGGCTACACCTTC.

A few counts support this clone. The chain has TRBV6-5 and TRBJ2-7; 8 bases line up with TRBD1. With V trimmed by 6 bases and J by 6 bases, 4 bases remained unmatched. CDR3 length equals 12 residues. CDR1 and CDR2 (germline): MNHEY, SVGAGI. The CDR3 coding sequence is TGTGCCAGCAGCCGGACAGGGATCGAGCAGTACTTC. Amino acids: CASSRTGIEQYF.

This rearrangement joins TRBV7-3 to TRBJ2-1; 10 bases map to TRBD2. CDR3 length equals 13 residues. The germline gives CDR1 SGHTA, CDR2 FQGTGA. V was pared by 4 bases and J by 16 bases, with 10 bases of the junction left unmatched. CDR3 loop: CASSSTSGDKPFF. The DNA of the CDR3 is TGTGCCAGCAGCTCCACTAGCGGGGACAAACCTTTCTTC.

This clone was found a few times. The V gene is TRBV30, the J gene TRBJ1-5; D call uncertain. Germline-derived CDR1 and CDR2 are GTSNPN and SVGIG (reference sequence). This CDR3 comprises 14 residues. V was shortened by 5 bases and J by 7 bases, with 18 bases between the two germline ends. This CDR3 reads CAWAGLGREQPQHF. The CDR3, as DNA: TGTGCCTGGGCAGGCCTGGGGAGAGAGCAGCCCCAGCATTTT.

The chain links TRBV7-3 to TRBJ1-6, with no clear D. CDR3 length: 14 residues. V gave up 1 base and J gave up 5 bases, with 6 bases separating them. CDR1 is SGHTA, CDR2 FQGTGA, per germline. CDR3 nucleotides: TGTGCCAGCAGCTTAAACAGCCATAATTCACCCCTCCACTTT. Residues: CASSLNSHNSPLHF.

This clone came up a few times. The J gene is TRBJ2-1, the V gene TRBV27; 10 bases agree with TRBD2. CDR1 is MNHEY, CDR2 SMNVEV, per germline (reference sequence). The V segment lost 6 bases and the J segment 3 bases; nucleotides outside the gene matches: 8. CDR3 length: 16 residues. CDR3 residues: CASRVLTSGYYNEQFF. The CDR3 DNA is TGTGCCAGCAGGGTTTTGACTAGCGGGTACTACAATGAGCAGTTCTTC.

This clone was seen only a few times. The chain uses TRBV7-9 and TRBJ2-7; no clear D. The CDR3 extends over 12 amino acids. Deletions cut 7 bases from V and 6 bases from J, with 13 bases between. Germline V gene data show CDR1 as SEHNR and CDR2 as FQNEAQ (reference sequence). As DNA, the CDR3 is TGTGCCAGCACCCCGATTATTGGCGAGCAGTACTTC. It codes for CASTPIIGEQYF.

The CDR3 loop is CASSRSGVLYEQYF. The CDR3 DNA is TGTGCCAGCAGCCGTAGCGGGGTCCTCTACGAGCAGTACTTC. The chain recombines TRBV5-4 with TRBJ2-7; 8 bases match TRBD2. The CDR3 spans 14 residues. Germline lookup yields CDR1 SGHNT and CDR2 YYREEE (reference sequence). Trimming took 4 bases from V and 3 from J; bases not matched to a gene: 6.

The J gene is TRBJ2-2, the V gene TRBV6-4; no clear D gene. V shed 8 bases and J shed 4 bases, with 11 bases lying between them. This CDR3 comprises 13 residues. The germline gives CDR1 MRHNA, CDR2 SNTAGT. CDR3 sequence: CASSALGTGELFF. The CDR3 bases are TGTGCCAGCTCGGCGTTGGGCACCGGGGAGCTGTTTTTT.